Detailed here is one T cell receptor (beta chain). Its antigen is undetermined. The entry originates in a study of T cell responses to AZD1222 COVID-19 vaccine. Notes on the study in general: Clonal diversity may have been underestimated in mostly white British donors.

The data were produced by immunoSEQ multiplex PCR, yet TCRdb's version contains in-frame clones alone and is incomplete. The sample contains around 200,000 clones, around 88% of which appear only once. This TCR came from an adult in good health. The specimen comprised peripheral blood, sampled on day 0 of AZD1222 vaccination.

Here the CDR3 DNA reads TGTGCCAGCAGTTACTGGGCAGGGCTGAGAGAGACCCAGTACTTC. This sequence encodes CASSYWAGLRETQYF. The rearrangement links TRBV6-5 to TRBJ2-5; the D gene is possibly TRBD1 (5 bases). CDR1 and CDR2 (germline): MNHEY, SVGAGI. The V end lost 1 base, the J end lost 4 bases, and 13 bases lay between the germline ends. The CDR3 covers 15 residues.